This T cell receptor beta chain was sequenced for a study of blood T cells in healthy people across ages. Together with a sample-barcoded 5' primer, a J-beta primer mix was included in a second PCR lasting roughly 6 to 12 cycles. TCRdb re-called the 5' RACE reads with MiXCR, one entry per CDR3 protein. The sample lists some 1.4 million distinct CDR3 sequences; roughly 40% were seen once. This CDR3 has 12 amino acids. Germline V lookup: CDR1 DFQATT, CDR2 SNEGSKA (reference sequence). General observations from the study: CMV status of donors was not determined, possibly confounding expanded clonotype changes. Measured against age, TCR beta diversity per million T cells decreased in a roughly linear manner.

This clonotype was found a few times. Antigen: not known. This clonotype was sampled from a young woman in good health. The chain couples TRBV20-1 to TRBJ2-1, with 9 bases identical to TRBD2. The sample was blood. Written as DNA, the CDR3 is TGCAGCGGGCCAGGCGGGAGGGGTGAGCAGTTCTTC. This encodes CSGPGGRGEQFF.